Presented here are 11 T cell receptor beta chains from one specimen sequenced in a study of spatial heterogeneity in lung cancer. Time point denoted: blood at routine non-recurrence follow-up after resection. Unsorted whole RNA samples from tumor, nontumor lung or frozen PBMC were sequenced. TCRdb re-called the 5' RACE reads with MiXCR, one entry per CDR3 protein. The sample shows under 150,000 distinct CDR3 sequences, about 12% of them seen only once. This specimen consisted of PBMCs, obtained at follow-up. These receptors were collected from a male donor with early-stage non-small cell lung cancer.

In its sample, this clonotype was seen a few times. This chain links TRBV12-5 with TRBJ2-1, with a possible D match to TRBD1 (6 bases). Germline V lookup: CDR1 LGHNT, CDR2 FRNRAP. The length of the CDR3 is 11 residues. V was pared by 11 bases and J by 4 bases, with 9 bases between. CDR3 coding DNA: TGTGCTGGGACAAGTTACAATGAGCAGTTCTTC. This sequence encodes CAGTSYNEQFF.

DNA of the CDR3: TGCAGTGCTCCCTCCGATGGAGAGACCCAGTACTTC. It translates to CSAPSDGETQYF. This sequence joins TRBV20-1 and TRBJ2-5; D gene ambiguous. CDR1 and CDR2 from the germline V gene are DFQATT and SNEGSKA (reference sequence). Trimming left V 5 bases short and J 4 bases short, with 11 bases between. The CDR3 contains 12 residues.

The chain joins TRBV5-1 to TRBJ1-4; D not resolved. Between the trimmed V and J ends, which lost 4 bases and 3 bases, there was a span of 13 bases. CDR1 and CDR2 (germline): SGHRS, YFSETQ. The CDR3 extends over 15 amino acids. The DNA of the CDR3 is TGCGCCAGCAGCAGCTCCCCGGCGGCTAATGAAAAACTGTTTTTT. Residues: CASSSSPAANEKLFF.

This clonotype was picked up many times. The J gene is TRBJ2-3, the V gene TRBV7-2; 14 nucleotides match TRBD2. There are 16 residues in the CDR3. Germline trimming cut 2 bases from V and 6 bases from J; bases unmatched to any gene: 4. Germline V CDR1 and CDR2: SGHTA, FQGNSA. DNA of the CDR3: TGTGCCAGCAGCTTAAGGACTAGCGGGGGGATCGATACGCAGTATTTT. It translates to CASSLRTSGGIDTQYF.

This clonotype was seen many times. The chain combines TRBV12-3 or TRBV12-4 with TRBJ1-5, with D tentatively TRBD1 (6 bases). The CDR3 is made up of 15 amino acids. The V end lost 6 bases, the J end lost 6 bases, and 18 bases lay between the germline ends. The CDR3 reads CASSLGTSGSQPQHF. Here the CDR3 DNA reads TGTGCCAGCAGCCTCGGGACAAGCGGGAGTCAGCCCCAGCATTTT.

The chain links TRBV7-9 to TRBJ1-2; TRBD1 is a possible D gene (5 bases). CDR1 SEHNR and CDR2 FQNEAQ come from the germline V gene (reference sequence). The CDR3 runs 15 residues. Trimming removed 4 bases at V and 0 bases at J, with 12 bases between. CDR3 residues: CASSSPGPTNYGYTF. In nucleotides, the CDR3 is TGTGCCAGCAGCTCTCCGGGACCTACTAACTATGGCTACACCTTC. Full variable domain (remainder filled in from reference TRBV7-9 and TRBJ1-2): DTGVSQNPRHKITKRGQNVTFRCDPISEHNRLYWYRQTLGQGPEFLTYFQNEAQLEKSRLLSDRFSAERPKGSFSTLEIQRTEQGDSAMYLCASSSPGPTNYGYTFGSGTRLTVV.

The chain recombines TRBV6-2 or TRBV6-3 with TRBJ1-5; D gene uncertain. Germline V CDR1 and CDR2: MNHEY, SVGEGT. This CDR3 has 15 amino acids. V was clipped by 6 bases and J by 0 bases, with 12 bases between them. The CDR3 nucleotides read TGTGCCAGCAGCCGAGAAGGGTTTAGCAATCAGCCCCAGCATTTT. It is translated as CASSREGFSNQPQHF.

The rearrangement uses TRBV19 and TRBJ2-3; D may match TRBD1 or TRBD2 (5 bases each). V dropped 6 bases and J dropped 2 bases, with 9 bases sitting between them. The CDR3 consists of 13 residues. Germline V gene sequence: CDR1 LNHDA, CDR2 SQIVND (reference sequence). CDR3 coding DNA: TGTGCCAGTAGGGGACGGACCACAGATACGCAGTATTTT. Translation gives CASRGRTTDTQYF. Combining the CDR3 with reference TRBV19 and TRBJ2-3 gives the whole variable domain DGGITQSPKYLFRKEGQNVTLSCEQNLNHDAMYWYRQDPGQGLRLIYYSQIVNDFQKGDIAEGYSVSREKKESFPLTVTSAQKNPTAFYLCASRGRTTDTQYFGPGTRLTVL.

This rearrangement joins TRBV11-2 to TRBJ2-4; D gene uncertain. Germline-derived CDR1 and CDR2 are SGHAT and FQNNGV. V gave up 3 bases and J gave up 6 bases, with 6 bases separating them. This CDR3 is 12 amino acids long. The CDR3 loop reads CASSFGGNIQYF. CDR3 coding DNA: TGTGCCAGCAGCTTTGGCGGAAACATTCAGTACTTC.

The chain employs TRBV7-2 and TRBJ1-5; no reliable D call. The CDR3 runs to 12 residues. The germline CDR1 and CDR2 sequences are SGHTA and FQGNSA. Trimming pared 1 base from V and 6 bases from J, leaving 4 bases between. CDR3 region: CASSLDIQPQHF. For the CDR3, the DNA is TGTGCCAGCAGCTTAGATATTCAGCCCCAGCATTTT.

The V and J genes are TRBV5-1 and TRBJ2-7, with D perhaps TRBD2 (5 bases). The germline V gene encodes CDR1 SGHRS and CDR2 YFSETQ. The CDR3 covers 15 residues. The V end was cut by 4 bases, the J end by 3 bases, with 17 bases between. The CDR3 here is CASSPREGRHYEQYF. In DNA form, the CDR3 reads TGCGCCAGCAGCCCCCGCGAGGGCAGGCACTACGAGCAGTACTTC. Combining the CDR3 with reference TRBV5-1 and TRBJ2-7 gives the whole variable domain KAGVTQTPRYLIKTRGQQVTLSCSPISGHRSVSWYQQTPGQGLQFLFEYFSETQRNKGNFPGRFSGRQFSNSRSEMNVSTLELGDSALYLCASSPREGRHYEQYFGPGTRLTVT.